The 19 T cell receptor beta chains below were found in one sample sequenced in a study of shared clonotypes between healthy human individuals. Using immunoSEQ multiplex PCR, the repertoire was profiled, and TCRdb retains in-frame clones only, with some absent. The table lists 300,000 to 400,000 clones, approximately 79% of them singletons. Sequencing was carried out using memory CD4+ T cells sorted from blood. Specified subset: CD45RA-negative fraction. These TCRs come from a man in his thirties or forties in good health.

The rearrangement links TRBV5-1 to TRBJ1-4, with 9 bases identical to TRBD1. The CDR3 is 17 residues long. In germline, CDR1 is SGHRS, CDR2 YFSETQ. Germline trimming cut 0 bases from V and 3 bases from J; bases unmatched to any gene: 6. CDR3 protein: CASSLAGTGPANEKLFF. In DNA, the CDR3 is TGCGCCAGCAGCTTGGCTGGGACAGGGCCTGCTAATGAAAAACTGTTTTTT.

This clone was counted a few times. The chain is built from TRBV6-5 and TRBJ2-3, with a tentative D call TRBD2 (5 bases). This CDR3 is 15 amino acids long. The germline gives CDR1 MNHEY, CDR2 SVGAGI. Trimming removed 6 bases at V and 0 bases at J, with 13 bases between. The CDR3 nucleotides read TGTGCCAGCAGGAGGACTGGAGCTAGCACAGATACGCAGTATTTT. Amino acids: CASRRTGASTDTQYF.

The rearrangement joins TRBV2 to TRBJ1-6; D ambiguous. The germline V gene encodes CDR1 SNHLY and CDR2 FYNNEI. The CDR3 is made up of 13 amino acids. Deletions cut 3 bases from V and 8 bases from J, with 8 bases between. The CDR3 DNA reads TGTGCCAGCAGTGATACCCCCGATTCACCCCTCCACTTT. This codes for CASSDTPDSPLHF.

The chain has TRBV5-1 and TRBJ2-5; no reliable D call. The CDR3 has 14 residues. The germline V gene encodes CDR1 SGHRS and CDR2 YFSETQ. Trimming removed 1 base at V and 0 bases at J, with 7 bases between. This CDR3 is CASSLITNQETQYF. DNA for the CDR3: TGCGCCAGCAGCTTGATAACTAACCAAGAGACCCAGTACTTC.

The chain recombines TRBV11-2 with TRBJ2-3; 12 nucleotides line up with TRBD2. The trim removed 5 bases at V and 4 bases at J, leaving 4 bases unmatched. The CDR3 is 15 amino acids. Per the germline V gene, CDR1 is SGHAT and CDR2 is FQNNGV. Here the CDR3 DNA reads TGTGCCAGCAGCCCCGGGACTAGCGGGCCAGATACGCAGTATTTT. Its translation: CASSPGTSGPDTQYF. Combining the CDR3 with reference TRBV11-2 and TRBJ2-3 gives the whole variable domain EAGVAQSPRYKIIEKRQSVAFWCNPISGHATLYWYQQILGQGPKLLIQFQNNGVVDDSQLPKDRFSAERLKGVDSTLKIQPAKLEDSAVYLCASSPGTSGPDTQYFGPGTRLTVL.

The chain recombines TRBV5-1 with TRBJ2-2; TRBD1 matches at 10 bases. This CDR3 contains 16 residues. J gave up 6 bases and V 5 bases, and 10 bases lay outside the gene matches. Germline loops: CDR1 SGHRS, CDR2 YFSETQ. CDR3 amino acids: CASRRPGTGEAGELFF. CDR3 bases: TGCGCCAGCAGACGTCCAGGGACAGGGGAGGCCGGGGAGCTGTTTTTT.

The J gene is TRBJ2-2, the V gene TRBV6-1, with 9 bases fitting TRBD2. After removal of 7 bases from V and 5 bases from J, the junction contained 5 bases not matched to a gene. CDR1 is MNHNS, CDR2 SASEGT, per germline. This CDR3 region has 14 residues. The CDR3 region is CASTVLAGTGELFF. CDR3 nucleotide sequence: TGTGCCAGCACGGTCCTAGCGGGAACCGGGGAGCTGTTTTTT.

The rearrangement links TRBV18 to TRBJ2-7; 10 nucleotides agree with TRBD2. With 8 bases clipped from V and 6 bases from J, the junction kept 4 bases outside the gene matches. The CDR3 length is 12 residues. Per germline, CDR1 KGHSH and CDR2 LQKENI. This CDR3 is CASTSGRGEQYF. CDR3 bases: TGTGCCAGCACCAGCGGGAGGGGCGAGCAGTACTTC.

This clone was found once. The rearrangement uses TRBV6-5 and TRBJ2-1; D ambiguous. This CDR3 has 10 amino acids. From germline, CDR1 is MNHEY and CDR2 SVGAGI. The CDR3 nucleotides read TGTGGGCCTTCCTTCGGTGAGCAGTTCTTC. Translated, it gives CGPSFGEQFF.

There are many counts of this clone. CDR3 DNA sequence: TGTGCCAGCCCCGGACACTATGGCTACACCTTC. It is translated as CASPGHYGYTF. V gene TRBV6-4 combines with J gene TRBJ1-2; D remains unclear. The CDR3 is 11 residues long. V shed 8 bases and J shed 3 bases, with 7 bases lying between them. Germline values: CDR1 MRHNA, CDR2 SNTAGT.

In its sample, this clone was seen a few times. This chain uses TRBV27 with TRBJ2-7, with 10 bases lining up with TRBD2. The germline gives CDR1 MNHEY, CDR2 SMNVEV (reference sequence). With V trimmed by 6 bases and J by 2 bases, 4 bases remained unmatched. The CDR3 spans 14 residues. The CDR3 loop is CASREREGPYEQYF. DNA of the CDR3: TGTGCCAGCAGGGAGCGGGAGGGCCCCTACGAGCAGTACTTC.

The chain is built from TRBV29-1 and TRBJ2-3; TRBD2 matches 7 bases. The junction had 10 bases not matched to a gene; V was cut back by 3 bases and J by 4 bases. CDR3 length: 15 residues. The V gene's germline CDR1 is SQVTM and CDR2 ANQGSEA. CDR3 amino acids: CSVDGGAGNPDTQYF. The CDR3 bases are TGCAGCGTTGACGGGGGAGCGGGAAACCCAGATACGCAGTATTTT.

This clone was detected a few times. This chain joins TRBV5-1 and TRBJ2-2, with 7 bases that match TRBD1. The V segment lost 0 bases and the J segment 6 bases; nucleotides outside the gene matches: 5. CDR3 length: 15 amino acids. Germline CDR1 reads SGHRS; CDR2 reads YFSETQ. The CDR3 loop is CASSLGGGESGELFF. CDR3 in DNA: TGCGCCAGCAGCTTGGGAGGGGGCGAGTCCGGGGAGCTGTTTTTT.

The DNA for the CDR3 is TGTGCCAGCAGCAAAGGAAATCGGGACGTAAGGGAGACCCAGTACTTC. It specifies CASSKGNRDVRETQYF. The chain links TRBV21-1 to TRBJ2-5. TRBV21-1 is noted as a pseudogene. The CDR3 consists of 16 residues.

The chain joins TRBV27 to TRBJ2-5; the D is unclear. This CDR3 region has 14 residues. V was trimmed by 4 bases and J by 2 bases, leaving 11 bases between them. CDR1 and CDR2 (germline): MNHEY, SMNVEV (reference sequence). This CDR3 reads CASSSINRQETQYF. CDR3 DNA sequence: TGTGCCAGCAGTTCAATCAATCGACAAGAGACCCAGTACTTC.

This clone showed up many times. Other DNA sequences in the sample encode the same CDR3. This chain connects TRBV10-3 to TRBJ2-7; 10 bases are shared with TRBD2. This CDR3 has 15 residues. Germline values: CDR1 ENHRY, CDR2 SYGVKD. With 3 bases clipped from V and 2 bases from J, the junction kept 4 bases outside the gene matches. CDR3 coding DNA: TGTGCCATCAGTGATTCAAGCGGGAGGGCCTACGAGCAGTACTTC. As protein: CAISDSSGRAYEQYF.

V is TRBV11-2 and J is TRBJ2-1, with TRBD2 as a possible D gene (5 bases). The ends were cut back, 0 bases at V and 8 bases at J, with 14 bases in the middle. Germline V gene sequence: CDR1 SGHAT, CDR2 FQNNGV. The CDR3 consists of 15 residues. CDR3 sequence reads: CASSLELGPEHEQFF. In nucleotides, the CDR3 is TGTGCCAGCAGCTTAGAACTAGGGCCAGAACATGAGCAGTTCTTC. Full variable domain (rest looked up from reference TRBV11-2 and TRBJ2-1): EAGVAQSPRYKIIEKRQSVAFWCNPISGHATLYWYQQILGQGPKLLIQFQNNGVVDDSQLPKDRFSAERLKGVDSTLKIQPAKLEDSAVYLCASSLELGPEHEQFFGPGTRLTVL.

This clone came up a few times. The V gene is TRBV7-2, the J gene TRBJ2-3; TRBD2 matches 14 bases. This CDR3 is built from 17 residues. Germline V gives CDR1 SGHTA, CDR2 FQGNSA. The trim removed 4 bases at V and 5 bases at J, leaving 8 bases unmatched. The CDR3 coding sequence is TGTGCCAGCAGCTCGCACGCGGGACTAGCGGGAGTAGATACGCAGTATTTT. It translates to CASSSHAGLAGVDTQYF.

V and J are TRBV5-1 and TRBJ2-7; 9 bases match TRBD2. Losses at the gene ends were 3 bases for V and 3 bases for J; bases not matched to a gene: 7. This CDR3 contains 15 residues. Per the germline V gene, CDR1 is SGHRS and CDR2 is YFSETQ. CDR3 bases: TGCGCCAGCAGCTCAGCGACTAGCGGACTCTACGAGCAGTACTTC. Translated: CASSSATSGLYEQYF.